A single sample gave rise to the 14 T cell receptor beta chains below, sequenced in a study of blood T cell repertoires in COVID-19. Assay: immunoSEQ multiplex PCR; the TCRdb copy retains only in-frame clones and omits some. This table has hundreds of thousands of clones, about 79% appearing once. Sequenced sample: peripheral blood. These TCRs come from a woman older than 75 with acute or convalescent COVID-19.

Only one count was recorded for this clone. The chain joins TRBV11-2 to TRBJ2-3; D perhaps matches TRBD2 (5 bases). The CDR3 contains 12 residues. Trimming left V 4 bases short and J 7 bases short, with 9 bases between. The germline gives CDR1 SGHAT, CDR2 FQNNGV. The CDR3 loop reads CASSSTGNTQYF. DNA of the CDR3: TGTGCCAGCAGCTCGACGGGGAATACGCAGTATTTT.

This clone was observed a handful of times. V gene TRBV9 combines with J gene TRBJ1-3; perhaps TRBD1 as D (6 bases). CDR3 size: 14 residues. The V and J ends lost 0 bases and 7 bases respectively, with 11 bases between them. Germline loops: CDR1 SGDLS, CDR2 YYNGEE. The CDR3 loop reads CASSVEPRGNTIYF. In DNA, the CDR3 is TGTGCCAGCAGCGTAGAGCCAAGGGGGAACACCATATATTTT.

This clone was detected a few times. Here the CDR3 DNA reads TGTGCCAGCAGTTTTTCACCGGGACAGGGGAGCCACGAGCAGTACTTC. It translates to CASSFSPGQGSHEQYF. V usage is TRBV2 and J usage is TRBJ2-7; 10 positions agree with TRBD1. The germline V gene encodes CDR1 SNHLY and CDR2 FYNNEI. This CDR3 comprises 16 residues. The ends lost 5 bases at V and 5 bases at J; junction bases unmatched: 12.

This chain connects TRBV28 to TRBJ2-3; TRBD1 matches at 8 bases. The CDR3 loop spans 15 amino acids. With V trimmed by 3 bases and J by 2 bases, 4 bases remained unmatched. From germline, CDR1 is MDHEN and CDR2 SYDVKM. CDR3 amino acids: CASSFGDRNTDTQYF. In DNA, the CDR3 is TGTGCCAGCAGTTTCGGGGACAGGAACACAGATACGCAGTATTTT.

V is TRBV23-1 and J is TRBJ1-3, with D possibly matching TRBD1 (6 bases). TRBV23-1 is noted as an ORF with a role that remains uncertain. Trimming took off 2 bases at V and 0 bases at J, with 20 bases between the two ends. This CDR3 region has 19 residues. CDR3 loop: CASSQGVDSPFRSGNTIYF. The CDR3 nucleotides are TGCGCCAGCAGTCAAGGGGTGGACAGTCCATTCCGCTCTGGAAACACCATATATTTT.

In the case of this clone: Compared with germline, one end of the junction differs, possibly owing to a read error. The chain carries TRBV5-4 and TRBJ2-3; 8 bases are a match to TRBD2. Germline lookup yields CDR1 SGHNT and CDR2 YYREEE (reference sequence). The CDR3 is 15 amino acids. In nucleotides, the CDR3 is TGTGCCAGCAGCTTGGACGGGGGGGGCACAGGTACGCAGTATTTT. Its translation is CASSLDGGGTGTQYF.

CDR3 region: CASSFPTSGGAWTDTQYF. CDR3 nucleotide sequence: TGTGCCAGCAGCTTCCCGACTAGCGGGGGGGCGTGGACAGATACGCAGTATTTT. The chain joins TRBV7-9 to TRBJ2-3, with 14 bases aligning to TRBD2. After removal of 3 bases from V and 3 bases from J, the junction contained 8 bases not matched to a gene. CDR1 and CDR2 (germline): SEHNR, FQNEAQ (reference sequence). The CDR3 extends over 18 amino acids.

The chain couples TRBV10-3 to TRBJ1-2; D possibly corresponds to TRBD1 (5 bases). This CDR3 spans 12 amino acids. V lost 11 bases and J lost 4, with 14 bases in between. Germline V gives CDR1 ENHRY, CDR2 SYGVKD. The CDR3 region is CAARGTIYGYTF. The CDR3 coding sequence is TGTGCCGCCCGGGGGACTATCTATGGCTACACCTTC.

The rearrangement joins TRBV2 to TRBJ1-5; D uncertain. Germline V CDR1 and CDR2: SNHLY, FYNNEI. Trimming pared 7 bases from V and 0 bases from J, leaving 7 bases between. CDR3 length equals 13 residues. CDR3 DNA sequence: TGTGCCAGCACCCTCTATAGCAATCAGCCCCAGCATTTT. Its translation: CASTLYSNQPQHF.

V usage is TRBV5-6 and J usage is TRBJ2-2; D might be TRBD1 (7 bases). The CDR3 consists of 17 residues. Germline values: CDR1 SGHDT, CDR2 YYEEEE. V was cut by 0 bases and J by 4 bases, with 16 bases left in between. The CDR3 DNA reads as TGTGCCAGCAGCTTGGTGGGCGGGACAGACCTCACCGGGGAGCTGTTTTTT. Protein: CASSLVGGTDLTGELFF. Full variable domain (outside the CDR3, taken from reference TRBV5-6 and TRBJ2-2): DAGVTQSPTHLIKTRGQQVTLRCSPKSGHDTVSWYQQALGQGPQFIFQYYEEEERQRGNFPDRFSGHQFPNYSSELNVNALLLGDSALYLCASSLVGGTDLTGELFFGEGSRLTVL.

The chain employs TRBV5-1 and TRBJ2-2, with a tentative D call TRBD2 (5 bases). The V gene's germline CDR1 is SGHRS and CDR2 YFSETQ. Trimming took 5 bases from V and 0 from J, leaving 17 bases between them. The length of the CDR3 is 17 residues. The chain's CDR3 is CASSGSPRLPNTGELFF. As DNA, the CDR3 is TGCGCCAGCAGTGGGAGCCCACGGCTCCCGAACACCGGGGAGCTGTTTTTT.

The V call is TRBV6-5, the J call TRBJ1-1, with 8 bases lining up with TRBD1. V dropped 5 bases and J dropped 5; count of bases not matched to a gene: 4. CDR1 is MNHEY and CDR2 is SVGAGI in the germline V gene. This CDR3 contains 13 residues. CDR3 sequence reads: CASSIQGATEAFF. CDR3 coding DNA: TGTGCCAGCAGTATCCAGGGGGCAACTGAAGCTTTCTTT.

The chain links TRBV5-8 to TRBJ1-5; 9 bases align to TRBD1. This CDR3 is built from 17 residues. Losses at the gene ends were 0 bases for V and 6 bases for J; bases not matched to a gene: 10. The germline gives CDR1 SGHTS, CDR2 YDEGEE. The CDR3 DNA follows: TGTGCCAGCAGCTTGGAGGGCTACAGGGGGCCGGTTCAGCCCCAGCATTTT. This translates into CASSLEGYRGPVQPQHF. The whole variable domain, remainder taken from reference TRBV5-8 and TRBJ1-5, is EAGVTQSPTHLIKTRGQQATLRCSPISGHTSVYWYQQALGLGLQFLLWYDEGEERNRGNFPPRFSGRQFPNYSSELNVNALELEDSALYLCASSLEGYRGPVQPQHFGDGTRLSIL.

The chain couples TRBV2 to TRBJ1-5; TRBD1 matches 8 bases. CDR1 is SNHLY and CDR2 is FYNNEI in the germline V gene. V gave up 6 bases and J gave up 4 bases; unmatched junction bases: 8. This CDR3 has 15 amino acids. The CDR3 is CASRSGQGANQPQHF. The DNA of the CDR3 is TGTGCCAGCAGAAGCGGACAGGGCGCGAATCAGCCCCAGCATTTT.